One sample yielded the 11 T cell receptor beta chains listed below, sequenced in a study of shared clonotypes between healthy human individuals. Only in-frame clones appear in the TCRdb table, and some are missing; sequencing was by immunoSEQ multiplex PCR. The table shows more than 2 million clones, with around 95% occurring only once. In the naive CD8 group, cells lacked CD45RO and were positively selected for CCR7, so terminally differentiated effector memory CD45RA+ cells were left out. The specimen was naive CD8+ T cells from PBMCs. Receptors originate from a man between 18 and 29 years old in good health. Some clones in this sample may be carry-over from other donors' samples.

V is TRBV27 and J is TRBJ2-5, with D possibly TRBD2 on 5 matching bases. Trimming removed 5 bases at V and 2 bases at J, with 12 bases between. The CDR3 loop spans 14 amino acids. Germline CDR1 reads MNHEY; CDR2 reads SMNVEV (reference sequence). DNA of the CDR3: TGTGCCAGCAGTCCACGGGGAGAGCAAGAGACCCAGTACTTC. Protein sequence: CASSPRGEQETQYF.

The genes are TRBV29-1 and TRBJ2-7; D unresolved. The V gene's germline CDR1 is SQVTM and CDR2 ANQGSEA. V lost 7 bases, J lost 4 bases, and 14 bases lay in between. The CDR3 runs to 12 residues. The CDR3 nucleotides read TGCAGCGCAGCCATCCCCTCATACGAGCAGTACTTC. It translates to CSAAIPSYEQYF.

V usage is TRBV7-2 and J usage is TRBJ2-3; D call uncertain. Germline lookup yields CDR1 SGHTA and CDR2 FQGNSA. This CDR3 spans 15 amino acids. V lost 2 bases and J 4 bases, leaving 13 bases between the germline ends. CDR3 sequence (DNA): TGTGCCAGCAGCTTAATGATCAGTTCATCAGATACGCAGTATTTT. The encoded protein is CASSLMISSSDTQYF.

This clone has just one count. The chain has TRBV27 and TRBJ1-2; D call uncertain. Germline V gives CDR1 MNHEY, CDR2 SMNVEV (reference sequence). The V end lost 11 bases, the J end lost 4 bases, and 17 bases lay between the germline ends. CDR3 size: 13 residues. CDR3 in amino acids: CASRPAGPYGYTF. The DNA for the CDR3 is TGTGCCTCTCGACCGGCAGGCCCCTATGGCTACACCTTC.

CDR3 sequence: CASSWGQLAFF. The CDR3 nucleotides are TGTGCCAGCAGCTGGGGACAGTTGGCTTTCTTT. This chain links TRBV6-1 with TRBJ1-1; 7 bases fit TRBD1. The V and J ends lost 6 bases and 11 bases, in that order; junction bases with no gene match: 6. CDR1 is MNHNS and CDR2 is SASEGT in the germline V gene. The CDR3 consists of 11 residues.

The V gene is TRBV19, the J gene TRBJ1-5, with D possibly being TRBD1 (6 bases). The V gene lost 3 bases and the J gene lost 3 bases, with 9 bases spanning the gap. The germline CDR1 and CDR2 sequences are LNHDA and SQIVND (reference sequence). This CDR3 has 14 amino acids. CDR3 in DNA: TGTGCCAGTAGTATGGGGGCGGACAATCAGCCCCAGCATTTT. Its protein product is CASSMGADNQPQHF.

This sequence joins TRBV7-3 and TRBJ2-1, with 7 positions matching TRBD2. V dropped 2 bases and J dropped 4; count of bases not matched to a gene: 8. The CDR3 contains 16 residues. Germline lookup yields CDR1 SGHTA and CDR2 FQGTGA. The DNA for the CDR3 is TGTGCCAGCAGCTTAGGTGGGACTACGCGATACAATGAGCAGTTCTTC. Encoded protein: CASSLGGTTRYNEQFF.

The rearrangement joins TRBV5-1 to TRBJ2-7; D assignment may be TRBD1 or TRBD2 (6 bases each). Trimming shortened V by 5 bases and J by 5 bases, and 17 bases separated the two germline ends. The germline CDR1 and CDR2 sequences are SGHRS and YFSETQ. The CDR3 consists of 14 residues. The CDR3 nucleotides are TGCGCCAGCAGAGGGGGGCTGCGTTCGGACGAGCAGTACTTC. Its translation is CASRGGLRSDEQYF.

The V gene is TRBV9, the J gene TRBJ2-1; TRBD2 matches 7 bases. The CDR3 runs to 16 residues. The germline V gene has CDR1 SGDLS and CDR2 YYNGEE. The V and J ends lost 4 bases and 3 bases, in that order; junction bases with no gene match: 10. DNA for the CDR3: TGTGCCAGCAGCCTCCGAGGGGAGCGGGACTACAATGAGCAGTTCTTC. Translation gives CASSLRGERDYNEQFF.

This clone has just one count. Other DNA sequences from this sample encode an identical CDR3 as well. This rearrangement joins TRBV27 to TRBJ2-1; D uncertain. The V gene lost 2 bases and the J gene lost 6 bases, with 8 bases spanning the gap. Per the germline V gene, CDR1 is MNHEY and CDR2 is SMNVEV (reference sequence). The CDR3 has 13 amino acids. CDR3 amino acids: CASSLLLSNEQFF. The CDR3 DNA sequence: TGTGCCAGCAGTTTACTTCTCTCCAATGAGCAGTTCTTC.

CDR3 sequence reads: CASSIQRRVSSTEQFF. The CDR3 coding sequence is TGTGCCAGTAGTATTCAGCGGCGCGTAAGTTCCACGGAGCAGTTCTTC. This chain connects TRBV19 to TRBJ2-1; a possible D gene is TRBD2 (5 bases). The germline CDR1 and CDR2 sequences are LNHDA and SQIVND (reference sequence). This CDR3 has 16 amino acids. The V and J ends lost 3 bases and 10 bases respectively, with 22 bases between them.